Each of the 19 T cell receptor beta chains below was sequenced from the same sample in a study of blood T cell repertoires in COVID-19. Assay used: immunoSEQ multiplex PCR; TCRdb lists only in-frame clones, some missing. The table has tens of thousands of clones, 80% to 85% seen once. The sample consisted of peripheral blood. These TCRs come from a man older than 75 with COVID-19, enrolled during active disease.

This rearrangement joins TRBV13 to TRBJ2-7; D is perhaps TRBD2 (5 bases). CDR3 size: 15 residues. V was cut by 3 bases and J by 0 bases, with 12 bases left in between. The germline gives CDR1 PRHDT, CDR2 FYEKMQ (reference sequence). CDR3 loop: CASSFLLVGSYEQYF. The CDR3 nucleotides are TGTGCCAGCAGCTTTTTACTAGTCGGCTCCTACGAGCAGTACTTC. Full variable domain (rest looked up from reference TRBV13 and TRBJ2-7): AAGVIQSPRHLIKEKRETATLKCYPIPRHDTVYWYQQGPGQDPQFLISFYEKMQSDKGSIPDRFSAQQFSDYHSELNMSSLELGDSALYFCASSFLLVGSYEQYFGPGTRLTVT.

This rearrangement joins TRBV6-5 to TRBJ1-2; no reliable D call. Trimming cost V 2 bases and J 6 bases, with 10 bases left between them. In germline, CDR1 is MNHEY, CDR2 SVGAGI. CDR3 length equals 13 residues. As DNA, the CDR3 is TGTGCCAGCAGTTACGTGCAGGATGATGGCTACACCTTC. Translating it yields CASSYVQDDGYTF.

The chain has TRBV5-1 and TRBJ1-4; D call uncertain. V shed 4 bases and J shed 4 bases, with 11 bases lying between them. The CDR3 contains 14 residues. The V gene's germline CDR1 is SGHRS and CDR2 YFSETQ. CDR3 region: CASSPSAHNEKLFF. The CDR3 DNA sequence: TGCGCCAGCAGCCCTAGTGCCCATAATGAAAAACTGTTTTTT.

This CDR3 reads CASSIRTAAYEQYF. CDR3 nucleotide sequence: TGTGCCAGTAGTATAAGGACAGCCGCCTACGAGCAGTACTTC. The chain employs TRBV19 and TRBJ2-7; a weak D match, TRBD1 (6 bases). This CDR3 contains 14 residues. The V end was cut by 2 bases, the J end by 2 bases, with 10 bases between. Germline lookup yields CDR1 LNHDA and CDR2 SQIVND (reference sequence).

This sequence joins TRBV6-2 or TRBV6-3 and TRBJ1-1; 7 bases match TRBD1. The CDR3 extends over 14 amino acids. CDR1 is MNHEY, CDR2 SVGEGT, per germline. J lost 4 bases, V lost 6 bases, and 8 bases had no gene match. The CDR3 reads CASSSTGRSTEAFF. The CDR3 DNA reads TGTGCCAGCAGCTCGACAGGGCGCAGCACTGAAGCTTTCTTT.

The J gene is TRBJ2-6, the V gene TRBV4-2; maybe TRBD1 (5 bases). The CDR3 contains 16 residues. Germline values: CDR1 LGHNA, CDR2 YNFKEQ. Trimming pared 3 bases from V and 2 bases from J, leaving 11 bases between. The CDR3 region is CASSQAQGPGANVLTF. The CDR3 DNA sequence: TGTGCCAGCAGCCAGGCTCAGGGTCCTGGGGCCAACGTCCTGACTTTC.

The chain links TRBV30 to TRBJ1-2; a possible D gene is TRBD1 (5 bases). Trimming cost V 4 bases and J 5 bases, with 23 bases left between them. The CDR3 consists of 16 residues. Germline V lookup: CDR1 GTSNPN, CDR2 SVGIG (reference sequence). The CDR3 nucleotides are TGTGCCTGGACCCGCCCGGATGGGCAGGGTTGGTATGGCTACACCTTC. Translating gives CAWTRPDGQGWYGYTF.

V usage is TRBV18 and J usage is TRBJ1-1, with no clear D. V was trimmed by 3 bases and J by 2 bases, leaving 7 bases between them. The CDR3 covers 13 residues. Looked up from germline, CDR1 is KGHSH and CDR2 is LQKENI. The CDR3 bases are TGTGCCAGCTCACCCGCGCCAAACACTGAAGCTTTCTTT. It specifies CASSPAPNTEAFF.

V gene TRBV7-8 combines with J gene TRBJ1-4; TRBD1 agrees at 7 bases. The trim removed 7 bases at V and 6 bases at J, leaving 14 bases unmatched. The CDR3 contains 16 residues. CDR1 and CDR2 from the germline V gene are SGHVS and FQNEAQ. Here the CDR3 reads CASTPTTQGLDEKLFF. The DNA of the CDR3 is TGTGCCAGCACCCCTACGACACAGGGGCTGGATGAAAAACTGTTTTTT. Supplemented by reference TRBV7-8 and TRBJ1-4, the full variable domain reads GAGVSQSPRYKVAKRGQDVALRCDPISGHVSLFWYQQALGQGPEFLTYFQNEAQLDKSGLPSDRFFAERPEGSVSTLKIQRTQQEDSAVYLCASTPTTQGLDEKLFFGSGTQLSVL.

This rearrangement joins TRBV6-6 to TRBJ2-1; 10 positions match TRBD1. The CDR3 is 14 amino acids. V lost 7 bases to trimming and J lost 15 bases; unmatched junction nucleotides: 15. CDR1 is MNHNY and CDR2 is SVGAGI in the germline V gene (reference sequence). The CDR3 loop is CASTPGRDRGKGFF. As DNA, the CDR3 is TGTGCCAGCACCCCGGGAAGGGACAGGGGCAAAGGGTTCTTC.

J is TRBJ2-7 and V is TRBV3-1 (or the pseudogene TRBV3-2), with 14 bases lining up with TRBD2. The CDR3 loop spans 19 amino acids. Germline assignment: CDR1 LGHDT and CDR2 YNNKEL (reference sequence). J gave up 3 bases and V 4 bases, and 14 bases lay outside the gene matches. CDR3 protein: CASSLPTSGRARLDYEQYV. The CDR3 nucleotides read TGTGCCAGCAGCCTCCCGACTAGCGGGAGGGCTAGACTAGACTACGAGCAGTACGTC.

The rearrangement links TRBV4-2 to TRBJ1-2; 8 positions agree with TRBD1. Germline CDR1 is LGHNA and CDR2 is YNFKEQ. CDR3 length: 16 amino acids. Trimming cost V 0 bases and J 5 bases; bases outside gene matches: 8. The CDR3 here is CASSQDPAGGRYGYTF. The CDR3 nucleotides are TGTGCCAGCAGCCAAGATCCGGCAGGGGGCAGATATGGCTACACCTTC.

The genes are TRBV3-1 (or the pseudogene TRBV3-2) and TRBJ1-1, with 7 bases aligning to TRBD1. The germline V gene has CDR1 LGHDT and CDR2 YNNKEL (reference sequence). The CDR3 is 12 amino acids. The junction had 1 base not matched to a gene; V was cut back by 6 bases and J by 3 bases. CDR3 sequence (DNA): TGTGCCAGCAGACAGGGGTACACTGAAGCTTTCTTT. It codes for CASRQGYTEAFF.

There are many counts of this clone. The rearrangement links TRBV6-5 to TRBJ1-5; D remains unclear. V lost 6 bases and J 7 bases, leaving 13 bases between the germline ends. The CDR3 contains 13 residues. CDR1 and CDR2 from the germline V gene are MNHEY and SVGAGI. The CDR3: CASRRKERQPQHF. In DNA form, the CDR3 reads TGTGCCAGCAGGAGAAAAGAACGGCAGCCCCAGCATTTT.

The V call is TRBV6-2 or TRBV6-3, the J call TRBJ2-2; TRBD2 aligns across 8 bases. Germline V gene data show CDR1 as MNHEY and CDR2 as SVGEGT. V lost 6 bases, J lost 6 bases, and 12 bases stayed unmatched. This CDR3 is built from 16 residues. The CDR3 spells CASRPPSGRGPGELFF. CDR3 coding DNA: TGTGCCAGCAGACCTCCCAGCGGGAGAGGGCCCGGGGAGCTGTTTTTT.

This rearrangement joins TRBV19 to TRBJ1-1; D remains unclear. The V end lost 3 bases, the J end lost 4 bases, and 12 bases lay between the germline ends. Germline-derived CDR1 and CDR2 are LNHDA and SQIVND (reference sequence). This CDR3 region has 14 residues. CDR3 sequence reads: CASSMERMSTEAFF. The CDR3 DNA is TGTGCCAGTAGTATGGAGAGGATGAGCACTGAAGCTTTCTTT.

The chain carries TRBV18 and TRBJ2-1; D is unresolved. V was pared by 3 bases and J by 8 bases, with 8 bases between. CDR3 length equals 12 residues. CDR1 and CDR2 (germline): KGHSH, LQKENI. The DNA for the CDR3 is TGTGCCAGCTCACCCGTAGAGGATGAGCAGTTCTTC. This translates into CASSPVEDEQFF.

The chain has TRBV28 and TRBJ2-7, with 8 bases matching TRBD1. Germline lookup yields CDR1 MDHEN and CDR2 SYDVKM. The length of the CDR3 is 14 residues. With V trimmed by 3 bases and J by 4 bases, 5 bases remained unmatched. CDR3 amino acids: CASSLGTGVYEQYF. In nucleotides, the CDR3 is TGTGCCAGCAGTTTGGGGACAGGAGTATACGAGCAGTACTTC.

The chain combines TRBV7-3 with TRBJ1-3; no clear D gene. The CDR3 has 14 residues. CDR1 SGHTA and CDR2 FQGTGA come from the germline V gene. Trimming took off 4 bases at V and 4 bases at J, with 11 bases between the two ends. The CDR3: CASSSTGCGNTIYF. The CDR3 DNA reads TGTGCCAGCAGCTCCACGGGGTGCGGAAACACCATATATTTT.